This TCR beta chain was documented in a study of PD-L1 blockade in urothelial cancer. About the study: When patients started atezolizumab in the mid-2010s, it was given at 1,200 mg intravenously every 3 weeks. Treatment start was followed by blood analysis at 3 weeks (second dose) and again at 6 weeks.

Templates that were synthetic TCR analogs were spiked into each PCR. Clones were read by immunoSEQ multiplex PCR, and TCRdb kept only the in-frame ones, dropping some. The sample includes roughly 120,000 clones, approximately 90% of them seen just once. CDR1 is MGHDK and CDR2 is SYGVNS in the germline V gene. The V and J ends lost 4 bases and 5 bases respectively, with 20 bases between them. The length of the CDR3 is 16 residues. Noted time point: peripheral blood 6 weeks after treatment start. Between 1 and 8 samples per patient were obtained, pretreatment and on-treatment. This TCR was recovered from a man aged 60 to 69 with urothelial cancer. V and J are TRBV25-1 and TRBJ2-5, with a tentative D call TRBD2 (5 bases). Sequences were derived from PBMCs, sampled around atezolizumab (anti-PD-L1) treatment. The CDR3 sequence is CASSASGRALEETQYF. CDR3 bases: TGTGCCAGCAGTGCTTCTGGGCGGGCCCTCGAGGAGACCCAGTACTTC. Looking up the rest from reference TRBV25-1 and TRBJ2-5 gives the full variable domain: EADIYQTPRYLVIGTGKKITLECSQTMGHDKMYWYQQDPGMELHLIHYSYGVNSTEKGDLSSESTVSRIRTEHFPLTLESARPSHTSQYLCASSASGRALEETQYFGPGTRLLVL.